A selection of T cell receptor beta chains follows, all from one sample in a study of post-analysis software for immune sequencing data. In TCRdb, the PCR reads were re-called with MiXCR into one record per CDR3 protein. The top ten hold 0.5% to 0.6% of the sample, which has fewer than 850,000 distinct CDR3 sequences, roughly 29% seen once. The sequencing input was blood. The receptor set was obtained from a girl between 5 and 17 years old with multiple sclerosis. Both conserved end residues are trimmed from each CDR3.

ASSSPGLAFYEQY	TRBV7-2	-
ATSREYSKLAQPHEQY	TRBV15	TRBJ2-7
SATTGDAQY	TRBV20-1	TRBJ2-5
ASSLGRPEETQY	TRBV5-1	TRBJ2-5
ASSSDGTRRYGYT	TRBV7-9	TRBJ1-2
ASSPRGLGVSGANVLT	TRBV12-3/TRBV12-4	TRBJ2-6
ASSESASASTDTQY	TRBV25-1	TRBJ2-3
ASSLDPGQGKF	TRBV5-1	TRBJ2-1
SARVEGPNYGYT	TRBV20-1	TRBJ1-2
ASSRDRGPQETQY	TRBV3-1	TRBJ2-5
ASSLGQGIRDTQY	TRBV28	TRBJ2-3
ASSSIRSTDTQY	TRBV2	TRBJ2-3
SAPETGYYIQY	TRBV20-1	TRBJ2-4
SAPPSGGSDTQY	TRBV20-1	TRBJ2-3
ASSLNERAF	TRBV7-9	TRBJ1-1
ASSESWAGAQNTGELF	TRBV10-2	TRBJ2-2
SARDRVGGLRDTQY	TRBV20-1	TRBJ2-3
SAREAGSATEAF	TRBV20-1	TRBJ1-1
SARAEVASEQY	TRBV20-1	TRBJ2-7
SATPSGYEQY	TRBV20-1	TRBJ2-5
SAAGLAVREEQY	TRBV20-1	TRBJ2-7
ASSLTSGREETQY	TRBV7-2	TRBJ2-5
RRLAPIYNEQF	TRBV20-1	TRBJ2-1
ASSLEETGGTDTQY	TRBV7-9	TRBJ2-3
ASRQGLAKNIQY	TRBV28	TRBJ2-4
ASSLMGVGAQTQY	TRBV4-1	TRBJ2-5
ASSSAPSGEETQY	TRBV12-3/TRBV12-4	TRBJ2-5
SATPYGTGDEQF	TRBV20-1	TRBJ2-1
ASSAWSGLAF	TRBV7-9	TRBJ2-1
ASSPSLTSNTVKEQF	TRBV7-9	TRBJ2-1
ASSLDRVGYT	TRBV7-2	TRBJ1-2
ASSFRGGGQPQH	TRBV28	TRBJ1-5
SADFGGTGGDTQY	TRBV20-1	TRBJ2-3
ASSRAGGYGYT	TRBV11-2	TRBJ1-2
ASSQGQGTQY	TRBV3-1	TRBJ2-5
SARDFGTGNQPQH	TRBV20-1	TRBJ1-5
ASTRDAVDQPQH	TRBV28	TRBJ1-5
ASSYSIGNEQF	TRBV6-6	TRBJ2-1
ASSQDTSKETQY	TRBV4-3	TRBJ2-5
ASSPFGANSYEQY	TRBV12-3/TRBV12-4	TRBJ2-7
ASSLPGLYGYT	TRBV7-9	TRBJ1-2
ASRNPLAGVGNEQY	TRBV12-3/TRBV12-4	TRBJ2-5
RGESGTDTQY	TRBV20-1	TRBJ2-3
ASSQDTGGLYGTEAF	TRBV4-3	TRBJ1-1
ASSQGSEQLNTEAF	TRBV4-1	TRBJ1-1
ASSLARQHREVNTEAF	TRBV5-1	TRBJ1-1
ASSLVTGGGGELF	TRBV5-1	TRBJ2-2
ASSPDRGPIGGTLNTEAF	TRBV12-3/TRBV12-4	TRBJ1-1